This T cell receptor beta chain came from a study of T cell responses to AZD1222 COVID-19 vaccine. TCRdb keeps only in-frame clones here, not all; method: immunoSEQ multiplex PCR. The data show about 130,000 clones, approximately 85% seen once. The CDR3 extends over 14 amino acids. V was trimmed by 0 bases and J by 8 bases, leaving 11 bases between them. The germline gives CDR1 LGHNA, CDR2 YSLEER. Sample: peripheral blood, taken 28 days after the second AZD1222 dose. The chain couples TRBV4-3 to TRBJ2-4, with D perhaps TRBD1 (6 bases). The sequence was obtained from an adult who received the AZD1222 COVID-19 vaccine. Here the CDR3 DNA reads TGCGCCAGCAGCCAAGAAGTCAGGGGAGACATTCAGTACTTC. It translates to CASSQEVRGDIQYF.